This is a list of T cell receptor beta chains from one sample in a study of control samples from healthy donors and cancer patients. The table came from immunoSEQ multiplex PCR; TCRdb's copy has only in-frame clones and leaves some out. Among some 2,900 clones listed, around 75% were seen once. The sample taken for sequencing was formalin-fixed, paraffin-embedded tissue. The receptors shown here come from a male donor with melanoma. Both conserved end residues are part of each CDR3. The D gene is left open where the match is weak.

>TRBV2|TRBJ2-7|.
TGTGCCAGCAGGCTGCTAGCCGACGAGCAGTACTTC
CASRLLADEQYF
>TRBV7-2|TRBJ2-3|.
TGTGCCAGCAGCTTAGATGGACCCCTTGATACGCAGTATTTT
CASSLDGPLDTQYF
>TRBV28|TRBJ2-1|.
TGTGCCAGCAGTTTTTACCCCCCGGGGGTCGGGGTTGACAATGAGCAGTTCTTC
CASSFYPPGVGVDNEQFF
>TRBV2|TRBJ1-3|.
TGTGCCAGCAGTGAAGCAAGGACCATCTCTGGAAACACCATATATTTT
CASSEARTISGNTIYF
>TRBV27|TRBJ1-5|TRBD1
TGTGCCAGCACCGTAACCGGGACAGGGAGGCGCAATCAGCCCCAGCATTTT
CASTVTGTGRRNQPQHF
>TRBV5-1|TRBJ2-5|TRBD2
TGCGCCAGCAGCTATACTAGCGGGAGTGATGGGAAGACCCAGTACTTC
CASSYTSGSDGKTQYF
>TRBV6-5|TRBJ1-3|.
TGTGCCAGCAGTTACGGGCTGAACTCTGGAAACACCATATATTTT
CASSYGLNSGNTIYF
>TRBV11-2|TRBJ1-6|.
TGTGCCAGCAGCTTAGACCCGGGAAGGAATTCACCCCTCCACTTT
CASSLDPGRNSPLHF
>TRBV6-5|TRBJ2-3|TRBD2
TGTGCCAGCAGCCGGGAGGGCATCATAGCAGATACGCAGTATTTT
CASSREGIIADTQYF
>TRBV7-2|TRBJ2-7|.
TGTGCCAGCAGCTCAGCGAACGAGCAGTACTTC
CASSSANEQYF
>TRBV15|TRBJ2-3|.
TGTGCCACCAGCAGGGGGCTTTCTAGCGCTGGAGATACGCAGTATTTT
CATSRGLSSAGDTQYF
>TRBV5-1|TRBJ2-7|TRBD2
TGCGCCAGCAGCGGGATAGCGGGAGGCGGATACGAGCAGTACTTC
CASSGIAGGGYEQYF
>TRBV6-6|TRBJ2-7|.
TGTGCCAGCAGCCCACAAAGGGCAGGGAACGAGCAGTACTTC
CASSPQRAGNEQYF
>TRBV10-3|TRBJ2-3|TRBD2
TGTGCCATCGGCAGCGGGAGCGGAGGAGATACGCAGTATTTT
CAIGSGSGGDTQYF
>TRBV7-9|TRBJ2-7|.
TGTGCCAGCAGCTTGGGAAAGGGCTCCTACGAGCAGTACTTC
CASSLGKGSYEQYF
>TRBV5-8|TRBJ2-5|.
TGTGCCAGCAAGATTAGAGCGGGTCTCCAAGAGACCCAGTACTTC
CASKIRAGLQETQYF
>TRBV7-3|TRBJ2-1|TRBD2
TGTGCCAGCAGCCCCGGGGGGGGACCCCAACTCAATGAGCAGTTCTTC
CASSPGGGPQLNEQFF
>TRBV6-6|TRBJ1-1|.
TGTGCCAGCTTGGCAGGGAACACTGAAGCTTTCTTT
CASLAGNTEAFF
>TRBV19|TRBJ2-1|TRBD2
TGTGCCAGTAGTGCACGCTCACGAGGGGGACTAGCGGATAATGAGCAGTTCTTC
CASSARSRGGLADNEQFF
>TRBV7-2|TRBJ2-1|TRBD2
TGTGCCTCCAACCTAAGCGGGGGGCCCTACAATGAGCAGTTCTTC
CASNLSGGPYNEQFF
>TRBV6-1|TRBJ1-4|.
TGTGCCAGCAGTGAAGGGGGGTCGGCAGGGTGGGAAAAACTGTTTTTT
CASSEGGSAGWEKLFF
>TRBV29-1|TRBJ2-7|.
TGCAGCGTTGATACCGGGGAAAGCTCCTACGAGCAGTACTTC
CSVDTGESSYEQYF
>TRBV3-1/TRBV3-2|TRBJ2-5|TRBD2
TGTGCCAGCAGCCAAGGCCAAGCGGGAGCCGGTAGACGGGAGACCCAGTACTTC
CASSQGQAGAGRRETQYF
>TRBV4-1|TRBJ1-2|.
TGCGCCAGCACCCATGACCCAGGGGCGGACTATGGCTACACCTTC
CASTHDPGADYGYTF
>TRBV15|TRBJ2-7|.
TGTGCCACCAGCAGCAGCCGGGATCTACTCTACGAGCAGTACTTC
CATSSSRDLLYEQYF
>TRBV4-1|TRBJ1-6|.
TGCGCCAGCAGCCAAGTTGGGAAATCACCCCTCCACTTT
CASSQVGKSPLHF
>TRBV4-1|TRBJ2-1|.
TGCGCCAGCAGCCAAGATCGGATTTACAATGAGCAGTTCTTC
CASSQDRIYNEQFF